This T cell receptor beta chain was obtained from a study of T cells in Graves' hyperthyroidism and ophthalmopathy. Amplification of TCR beta CDR3 regions was performed using RNA transcripts as template. RT-PCR in the first round (using the HTBI primer set) targeted the TCR CDR3. One entry per CDR3 protein, called by TCRdb with MiXCR from the multiplex PCR reads. The sample has approximately 640,000 distinct CDR3 sequences, 15% to 20% seen once. PBMCs were sourced from roughly 9.7 ml fresh peripheral blood. Specimen: blood. This TCR was recovered from a young woman with Graves' hyperthyroidism.

CDR3: CASGADTGELFF. DNA of the CDR3: TGTGCCAGCGGAGCCGACACCGGGGAGCTGTTTTTT. The chain links TRBV7-3 to TRBJ2-2; D is unresolved. Between the trimmed V and J ends, which lost 8 bases and 3 bases, there was a span of 7 bases. CDR3 length equals 12 residues. Germline V gene sequence: CDR1 SGHTA, CDR2 FQGTGA.